This TCR beta chain comes out of a study of OX40 agonist ivuxolimab in advanced cancers. Profiling relied on immunoSEQ multiplex PCR, and the TCRdb table lists in-frame clones only, not all of them. The table has approximately 80,000 clones, 94% seen once. Looked up from germline, CDR1 is MNHEY and CDR2 is SVGAGI. The V segment lost 4 bases and the J segment 5 bases; nucleotides outside the gene matches: 4. The CDR3 is 15 amino acids. Sequencing was performed on CD4+ or CD8+ T cells sorted from blood, taken in a trial of the OX40 agonist ivuxolimab. The clonotype was recovered from an adult with an advanced solid tumor such as melanoma, head and neck, liver or kidney cancer. V and J are TRBV6-5 and TRBJ2-5, with TRBD2 matching over 13 bases. The CDR3 DNA is TGTGCCAGCAGTTCCCCACTAGCGGGGGGGGAGACCCAGTACTTC. Its protein product is CASSSPLAGGETQYF.